The T cell receptor beta chain described here comes from a study of CD8+ T cells in alopecia areata. Extracted from the samples, RNA was reverse transcribed into cDNA to serve as the sequencing template. Sequenced by immunoSEQ multiplex PCR; TCRdb stores in-frame clones only, minus some. The sample holds about 210,000 clones, 66% seen once. Described treatment: oral pan-JAK inhibitor, 5-10 mg twice daily. V lost 8 bases and J lost 1, with 11 bases in between. CDR1 is SQVTM and CDR2 is ANQGSEA in the germline V gene. CDR3 length: 12 residues. This clone was found a few times. Its target is not known. General observations from the study: Expanded CD8+ clones among the top 100, and scalp clonality, were significantly decreased by tofacitinib. There were many expanded lesional clones persisting in scalp and blood during tofacitinib.

The gene calls are TRBV29-1 and TRBJ1-1; D is perhaps TRBD1 (6 bases). This receptor was taken from a human donor with alopecia areata. The material was CD4+ T cells sorted from blood, obtained at week 44, from a patient treated with tofacitinib. This chain's CDR3 is CSSQGKNTEAFF. The CDR3 DNA follows: TGCAGCTCACAGGGCAAGAACACTGAAGCTTTCTTT.